A single TCR beta chain is shown here with its context. The germline V and J ends were trimmed by 3 bases and 0 bases, with 12 bases remaining between them. This CDR3 has 15 amino acids. Germline V gene lookup returns CDR1 DFQATT and CDR2 SNEGSKA (reference sequence). TCRdb fed the 5' RACE reads into MiXCR, producing one record per CDR3 protein. The data show under 900,000 distinct CDR3 sequences, with around a sixth seen just once and over 10% held by the top ten. This sample was taken from a study of identical twins. Another study also made use of these data, one on T cells expressing NK-cell markers. Per that study: Sequencing covered eight donors, seven HCMV-seropositive and one seronegative.

The TCR originated in a woman between 18 and 29 years old in good health. The chain is built from TRBV20-1 and TRBJ1-3, with D possibly TRBD1 on 5 matching bases. Sequencing was performed on PBMCs. The CDR3 here is CSARAPTGSGNTIYF. CDR3 DNA: TGCAGTGCTAGGGCACCTACAGGCTCTGGAAACACCATATATTTT.